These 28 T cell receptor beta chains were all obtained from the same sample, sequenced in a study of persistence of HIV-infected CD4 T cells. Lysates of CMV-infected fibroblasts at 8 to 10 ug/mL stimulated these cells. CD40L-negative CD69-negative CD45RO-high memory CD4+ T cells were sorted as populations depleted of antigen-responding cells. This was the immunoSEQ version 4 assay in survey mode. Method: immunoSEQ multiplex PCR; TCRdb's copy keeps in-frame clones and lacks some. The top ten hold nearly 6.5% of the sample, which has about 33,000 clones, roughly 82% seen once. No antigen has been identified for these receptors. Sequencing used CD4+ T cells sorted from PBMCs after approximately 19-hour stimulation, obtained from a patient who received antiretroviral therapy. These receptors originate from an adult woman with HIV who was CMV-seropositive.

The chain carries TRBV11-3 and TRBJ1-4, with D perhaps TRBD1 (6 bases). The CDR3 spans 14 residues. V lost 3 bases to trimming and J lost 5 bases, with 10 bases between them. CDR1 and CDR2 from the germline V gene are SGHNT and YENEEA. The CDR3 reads CASSFDRNNEKLFF. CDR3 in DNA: TGTGCCAGCAGCTTCGACAGGAACAATGAAAAACTGTTTTTT.

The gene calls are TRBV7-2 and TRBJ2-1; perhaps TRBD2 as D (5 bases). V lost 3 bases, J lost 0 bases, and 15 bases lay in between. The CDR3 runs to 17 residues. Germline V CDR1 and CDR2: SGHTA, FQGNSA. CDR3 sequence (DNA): TGTGCCAGCAGCTTGAGGAGGCGCGGAAGCTCCTACAATGAGCAGTTCTTC. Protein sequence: CASSLRRRGSSYNEQFF.

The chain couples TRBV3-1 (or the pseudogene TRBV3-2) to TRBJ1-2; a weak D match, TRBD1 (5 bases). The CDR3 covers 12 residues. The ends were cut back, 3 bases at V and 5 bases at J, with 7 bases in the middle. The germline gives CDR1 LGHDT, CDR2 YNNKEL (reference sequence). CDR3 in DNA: TGTGCCAGCAGCCACAGGGAATATGGCTACACCTTC. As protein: CASSHREYGYTF.

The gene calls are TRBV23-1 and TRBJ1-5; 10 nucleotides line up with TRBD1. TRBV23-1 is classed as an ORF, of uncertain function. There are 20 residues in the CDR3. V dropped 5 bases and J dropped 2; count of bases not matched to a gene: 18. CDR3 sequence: CASSAVGWDRGLYGNQPQHF. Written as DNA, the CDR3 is TGCGCCAGCAGTGCCGTCGGCTGGGACAGGGGTTTGTATGGCAATCAGCCCCAGCATTTT.

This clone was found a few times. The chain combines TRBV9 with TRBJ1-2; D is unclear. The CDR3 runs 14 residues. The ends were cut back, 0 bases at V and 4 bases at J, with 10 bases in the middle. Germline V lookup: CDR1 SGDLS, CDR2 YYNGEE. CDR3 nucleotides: TGTGCCAGCAGCGTAGGTGTTAGGACCTATGGCTACACCTTC. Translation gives CASSVGVRTYGYTF.

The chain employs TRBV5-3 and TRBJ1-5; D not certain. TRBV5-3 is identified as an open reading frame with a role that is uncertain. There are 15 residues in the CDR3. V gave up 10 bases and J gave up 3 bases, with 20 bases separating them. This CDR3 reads CAGQGNRRNNQPQHF. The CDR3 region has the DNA TGTGCCGGCCAAGGGAATAGGAGAAACAATCAGCCCCAGCATTTT.

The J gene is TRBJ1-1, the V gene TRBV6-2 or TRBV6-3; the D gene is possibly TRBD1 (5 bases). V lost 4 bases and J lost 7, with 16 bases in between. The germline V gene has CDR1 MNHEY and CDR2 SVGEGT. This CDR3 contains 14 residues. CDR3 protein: CASSWDPRIREAFF. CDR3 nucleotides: TGTGCCAGCAGTTGGGACCCGAGGATACGTGAAGCTTTCTTT.

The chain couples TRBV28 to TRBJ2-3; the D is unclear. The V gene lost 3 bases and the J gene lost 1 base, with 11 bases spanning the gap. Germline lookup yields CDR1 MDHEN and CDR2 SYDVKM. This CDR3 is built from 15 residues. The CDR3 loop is CASSFIRQGTDTQYF. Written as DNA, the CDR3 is TGTGCCAGCAGTTTTATCAGACAAGGCACAGATACGCAGTATTTT.

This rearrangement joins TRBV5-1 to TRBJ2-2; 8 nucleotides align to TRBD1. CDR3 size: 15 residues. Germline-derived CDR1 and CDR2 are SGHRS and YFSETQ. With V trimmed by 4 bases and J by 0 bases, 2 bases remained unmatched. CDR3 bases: TGCGCCAGCAGCGCACAGGGGGCGAACACCGGGGAGCTGTTTTTT. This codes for CASSAQGANTGELFF.

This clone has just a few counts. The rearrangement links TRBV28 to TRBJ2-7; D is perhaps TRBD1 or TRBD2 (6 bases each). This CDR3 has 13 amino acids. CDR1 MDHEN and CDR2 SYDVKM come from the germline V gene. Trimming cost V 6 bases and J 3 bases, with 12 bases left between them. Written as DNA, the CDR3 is TGTGCCAGCAGGCGAGGGGGGATCTACGAGCAGTACTTC. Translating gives CASRRGGIYEQYF.

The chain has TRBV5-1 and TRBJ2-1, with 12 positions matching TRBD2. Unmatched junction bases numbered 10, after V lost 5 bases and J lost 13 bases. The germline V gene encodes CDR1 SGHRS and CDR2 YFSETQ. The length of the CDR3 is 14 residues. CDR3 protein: CASSPPGTSGPQFF. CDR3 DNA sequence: TGCGCCAGCAGTCCCCCCGGGACTAGCGGGCCTCAGTTCTTC.

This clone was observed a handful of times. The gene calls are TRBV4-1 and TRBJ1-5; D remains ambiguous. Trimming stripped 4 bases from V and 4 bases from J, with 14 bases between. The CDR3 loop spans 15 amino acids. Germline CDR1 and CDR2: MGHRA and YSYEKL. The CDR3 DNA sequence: TGCGCCAGCAGCCCCACTCAAGAGTCAAATCAGCCCCAGCATTTT. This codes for CASSPTQESNQPQHF.

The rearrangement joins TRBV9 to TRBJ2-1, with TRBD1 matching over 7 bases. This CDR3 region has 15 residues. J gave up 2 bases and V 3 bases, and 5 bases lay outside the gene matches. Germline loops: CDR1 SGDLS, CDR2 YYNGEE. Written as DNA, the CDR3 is TGTGCCAGCAGCGCCGGGACAGACGCCTACAATGAGCAGTTCTTC. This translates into CASSAGTDAYNEQFF.

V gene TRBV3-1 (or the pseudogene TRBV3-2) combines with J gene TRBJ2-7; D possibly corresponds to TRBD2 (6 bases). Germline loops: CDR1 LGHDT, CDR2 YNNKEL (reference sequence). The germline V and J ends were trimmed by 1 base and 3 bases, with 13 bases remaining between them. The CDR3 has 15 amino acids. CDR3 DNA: TGTGCCAGCAGCCAAGGGAGGGGTCCGATCTACGAGCAGTACTTC. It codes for CASSQGRGPIYEQYF.

Here the CDR3 reads CASSEFGPIEKLFF. The CDR3 region has the DNA TGTGCCAGCAGTGAATTCGGCCCCATAGAAAAACTGTTTTTT. The V gene is TRBV25-1, the J gene TRBJ1-4; D is unresolved. The CDR3 runs 14 residues. V lost 1 base to trimming and J lost 8 bases, with 11 bases between them. The germline CDR1 and CDR2 sequences are MGHDK and SYGVNS.

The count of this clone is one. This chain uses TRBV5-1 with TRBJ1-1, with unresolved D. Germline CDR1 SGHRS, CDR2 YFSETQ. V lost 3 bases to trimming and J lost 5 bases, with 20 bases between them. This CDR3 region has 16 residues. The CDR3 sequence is CASSSGPGGVTTEAFF. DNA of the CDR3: TGCGCCAGCAGCTCCGGTCCCGGTGGGGTAACGACTGAAGCTTTCTTT.

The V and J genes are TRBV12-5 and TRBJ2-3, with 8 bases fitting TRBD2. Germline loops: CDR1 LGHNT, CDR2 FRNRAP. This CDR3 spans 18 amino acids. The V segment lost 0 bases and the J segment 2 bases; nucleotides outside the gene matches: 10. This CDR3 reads CASGLVYDGRAPTDTQYF. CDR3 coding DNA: TGTGCTAGTGGTTTGGTATACGACGGGAGGGCTCCCACAGATACGCAGTATTTT. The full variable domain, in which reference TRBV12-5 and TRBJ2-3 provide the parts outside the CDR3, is DARVTQTPRHKVTEMGQEVTMRCQPILGHNTVFWYRQTMMQGLELLAYFRNRAPLDDSGMPKDRFSAEMPDATLATLKIQPSEPRDSAVYFCASGLVYDGRAPTDTQYFGPGTRLTVL.

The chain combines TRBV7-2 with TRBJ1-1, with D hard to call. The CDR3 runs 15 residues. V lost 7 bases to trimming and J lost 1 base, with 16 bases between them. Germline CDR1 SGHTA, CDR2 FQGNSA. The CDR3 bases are TGTGCCAGCAAGAAAAGGGCCCCCGAGAACACTGAAGCTTTCTTT. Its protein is CASKKRAPENTEAFF.

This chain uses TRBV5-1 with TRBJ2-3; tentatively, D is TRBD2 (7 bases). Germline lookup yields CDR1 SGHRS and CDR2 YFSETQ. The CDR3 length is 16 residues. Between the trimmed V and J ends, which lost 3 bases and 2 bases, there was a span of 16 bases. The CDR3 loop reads CASSSGGGGITDTQYF. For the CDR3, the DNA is TGCGCCAGCAGCTCCGGAGGGGGAGGGATCACAGATACGCAGTATTTT.

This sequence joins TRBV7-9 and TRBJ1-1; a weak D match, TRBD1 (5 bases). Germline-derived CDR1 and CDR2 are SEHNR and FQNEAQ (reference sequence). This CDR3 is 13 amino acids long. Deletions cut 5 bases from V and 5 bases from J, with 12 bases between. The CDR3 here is CASSPLGGTEAFF. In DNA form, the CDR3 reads TGTGCCAGCAGCCCCCTCGGGGGAACTGAAGCTTTCTTT.

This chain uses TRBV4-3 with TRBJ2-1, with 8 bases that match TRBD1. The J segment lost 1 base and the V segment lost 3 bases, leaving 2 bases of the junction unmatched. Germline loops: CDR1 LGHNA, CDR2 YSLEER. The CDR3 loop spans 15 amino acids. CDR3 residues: CASSHNRGSYNEQFF. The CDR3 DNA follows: TGCGCCAGCAGCCACAACAGGGGGTCCTACAATGAGCAGTTCTTC.

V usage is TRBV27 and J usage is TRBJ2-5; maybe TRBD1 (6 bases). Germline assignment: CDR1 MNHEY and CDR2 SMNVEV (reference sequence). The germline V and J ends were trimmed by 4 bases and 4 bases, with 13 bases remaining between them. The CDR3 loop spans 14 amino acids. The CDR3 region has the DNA TGTGCCAGCAGTTCAACAGGGTTTGGAGAGACCCAGTACTTC. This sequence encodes CASSSTGFGETQYF.

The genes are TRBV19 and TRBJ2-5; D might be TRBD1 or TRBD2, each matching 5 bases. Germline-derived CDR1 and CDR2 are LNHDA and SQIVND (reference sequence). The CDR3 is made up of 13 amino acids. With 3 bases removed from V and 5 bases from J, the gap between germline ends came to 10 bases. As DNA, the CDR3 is TGTGCCAGTAGTATGTGGGGGAGCGAGACCCAGTACTTC. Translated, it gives CASSMWGSETQYF.

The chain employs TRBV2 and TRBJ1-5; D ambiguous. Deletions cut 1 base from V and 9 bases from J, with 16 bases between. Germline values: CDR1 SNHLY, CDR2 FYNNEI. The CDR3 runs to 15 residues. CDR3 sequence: CASSEGAVGWGPQHF. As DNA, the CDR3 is TGTGCCAGCAGTGAAGGAGCGGTGGGCTGGGGGCCCCAGCATTTT.

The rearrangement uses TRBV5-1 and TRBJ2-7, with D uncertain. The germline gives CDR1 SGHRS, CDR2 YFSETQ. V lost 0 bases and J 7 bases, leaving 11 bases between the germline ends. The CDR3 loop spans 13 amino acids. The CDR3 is CASSLELGREQYF. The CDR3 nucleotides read TGCGCCAGCAGCTTGGAGTTGGGCAGGGAGCAGTACTTC.

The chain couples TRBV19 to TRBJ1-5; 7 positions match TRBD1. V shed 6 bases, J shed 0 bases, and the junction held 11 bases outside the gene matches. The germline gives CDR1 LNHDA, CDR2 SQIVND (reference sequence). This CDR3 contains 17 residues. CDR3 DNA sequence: TGTGCCAGTAGGGATAGACAGGGAAGAGGTAGCAATCAGCCCCAGCATTTT. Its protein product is CASRDRQGRGSNQPQHF. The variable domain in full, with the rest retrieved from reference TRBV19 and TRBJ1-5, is DGGITQSPKYLFRKEGQNVTLSCEQNLNHDAMYWYRQDPGQGLRLIYYSQIVNDFQKGDIAEGYSVSREKKESFPLTVTSAQKNPTAFYLCASRDRQGRGSNQPQHFGDGTRLSIL.

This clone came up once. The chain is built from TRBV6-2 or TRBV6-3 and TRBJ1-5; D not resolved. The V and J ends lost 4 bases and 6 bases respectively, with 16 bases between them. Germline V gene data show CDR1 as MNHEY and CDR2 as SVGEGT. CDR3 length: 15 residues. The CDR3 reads CASSLSILAGQPQHF. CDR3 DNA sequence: TGTGCCAGCAGTTTAAGCATATTAGCCGGTCAGCCCCAGCATTTT.

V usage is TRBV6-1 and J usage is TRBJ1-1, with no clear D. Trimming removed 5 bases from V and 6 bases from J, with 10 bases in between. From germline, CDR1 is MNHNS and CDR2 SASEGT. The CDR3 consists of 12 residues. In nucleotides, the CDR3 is TGTGCCAGCAGTCCCACCCGAGCTGAAGCTTTCTTT. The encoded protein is CASSPTRAEAFF.